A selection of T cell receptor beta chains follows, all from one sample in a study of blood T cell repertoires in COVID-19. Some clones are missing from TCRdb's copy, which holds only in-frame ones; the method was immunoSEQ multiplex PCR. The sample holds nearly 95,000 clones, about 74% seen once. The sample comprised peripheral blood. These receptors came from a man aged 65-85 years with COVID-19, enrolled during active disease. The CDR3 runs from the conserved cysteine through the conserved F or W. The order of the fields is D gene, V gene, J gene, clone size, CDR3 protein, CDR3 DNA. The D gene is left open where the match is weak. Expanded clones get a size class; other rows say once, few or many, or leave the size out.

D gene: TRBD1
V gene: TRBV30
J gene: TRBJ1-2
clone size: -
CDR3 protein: CAWKQRQGGYGYTF
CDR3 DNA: TGTGCCTGGAAACAGAGACAGGGAGGCTATGGCTACACCTTC

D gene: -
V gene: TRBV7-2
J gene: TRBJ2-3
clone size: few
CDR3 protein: CASSLYPGRTDTQYF
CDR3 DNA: TGTGCCAGCAGCTTATATCCAGGCCGCACAGATACGCAGTATTTT

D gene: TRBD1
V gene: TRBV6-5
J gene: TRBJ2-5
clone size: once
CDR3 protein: CASRSQGAGTQYF
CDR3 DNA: TGTGCCAGCCGGAGCCAGGGGGCGGGGACCCAGTACTTC

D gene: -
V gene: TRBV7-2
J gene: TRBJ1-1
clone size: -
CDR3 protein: CASSLSVGGTEAFF
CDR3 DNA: TGTGCCAGCAGCTTAAGCGTTGGGGGGACTGAAGCTTTCTTT

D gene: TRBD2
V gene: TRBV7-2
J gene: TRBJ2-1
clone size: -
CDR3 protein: CASSPRLAGAGYEQFF
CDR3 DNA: TGTGCCAGCAGCCCCAGACTAGCGGGAGCTGGCTATGAGCAGTTCTTC

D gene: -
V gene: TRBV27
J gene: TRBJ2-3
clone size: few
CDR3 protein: CASSFVFGFGTDTQYF
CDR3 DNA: TGTGCCAGCAGTTTCGTTTTTGGTTTCGGGACAGATACGCAGTATTTT

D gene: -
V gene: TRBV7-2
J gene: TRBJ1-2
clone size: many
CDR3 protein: CASSRTENYGYTF
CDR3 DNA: TGTGCCAGCAGCAGGACAGAGAACTATGGCTACACCTTC

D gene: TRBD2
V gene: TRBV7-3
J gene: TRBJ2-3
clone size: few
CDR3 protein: CASSRTSGMTDTQYF
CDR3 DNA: TGTGCCAGCAGTCGGACTAGCGGGATGACAGATACGCAGTATTTT

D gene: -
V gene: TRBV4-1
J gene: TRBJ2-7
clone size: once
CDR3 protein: CASSQPGRPYYEQYF
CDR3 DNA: TGCGCCAGCAGCCAACCGGGGAGGCCCTACTACGAGCAGTACTTC

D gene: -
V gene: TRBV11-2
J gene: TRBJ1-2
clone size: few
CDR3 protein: CASSLGRNNYGYTF
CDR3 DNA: TGTGCCAGCAGCTTAGGGAGAAATAACTATGGCTACACCTTC

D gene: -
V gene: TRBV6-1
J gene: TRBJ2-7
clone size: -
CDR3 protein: CASSEIFTGGYEQYF
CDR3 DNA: TGTGCCAGCAGTGAAATTTTTACCGGAGGCTACGAGCAGTACTTC

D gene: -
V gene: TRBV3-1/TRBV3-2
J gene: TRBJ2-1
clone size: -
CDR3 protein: CASSQSREVYYNEQFF
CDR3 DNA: TGTGCCAGCAGCCAAAGTAGGGAGGTGTACTACAATGAGCAGTTCTTC

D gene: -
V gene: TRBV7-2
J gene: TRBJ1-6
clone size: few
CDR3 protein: CASSLNLRQDSNNSPLHF
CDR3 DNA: TGTGCCAGCAGCTTAAACCTCCGCCAAGACAGTAATAATTCACCCCTCCACTTT